This T cell receptor (beta chain) was identified in a study of blood T cells in healthy people across ages. For the second PCR, which ran for about 7 to 11 cycles, a sample-barcoded 5' primer and a J-beta primer mix were used. TCRdb reprocessed the 5' RACE reads with MiXCR, giving one entry per CDR3 protein. The sample consists of over 1,500,000 distinct CDR3 sequences, roughly 49% of them appearing once. The germline V and J ends were trimmed by 7 bases and 2 bases, with 15 bases remaining between them. CDR3 size: 14 residues. CDR1 is DFQATT, CDR2 SNEGSKA, per germline (reference sequence). The sequencing sample was made of blood. The TCR sequence derives from a woman aged 40 to 50 in good health. The chain joins TRBV20-1 to TRBJ2-4; D tentatively fits TRBD1 or TRBD2 (5 bases each). This chain's CDR3 is CSGVYGTSKNIQYF. As DNA, the CDR3 is TGCAGTGGGGTCTACGGGACCTCCAAAAACATTCAGTACTTC.